Each of the 7 T cell receptor beta chains below was sequenced from the same sample in a study of PD-1 blockade in classical Hodgkin lymphoma. This table comes from immunoSEQ multiplex PCR, and its TCRdb copy is limited to in-frame clones, with some not included. Of around 99,000 clones listed, approximately 80% are singletons. Brentuximab vedotin exposure varied among the patients, all of whom had relapsed after autologous stem cell transplantation. The input for sequencing was peripheral blood mononuclear cells (PBMCs), taken before the second cycle of nivolumab. The receptor source for this set is a human donor with classical Hodgkin lymphoma.

The sample holds a few counts of this clone. V and J are TRBV7-3 and TRBJ1-2; TRBD1 aligns across 12 bases. The CDR3 is 15 amino acids. The trim removed 5 bases at V and 7 bases at J, leaving 8 bases unmatched. Germline CDR1 SGHTA, CDR2 FQGTGA. CDR3 sequence reads: CASSQSGTGGFGYTF. CDR3 in DNA: TGTGCCAGCAGCCAATCCGGGACAGGGGGCTTTGGCTACACCTTC.

This chain joins TRBV6-5 and TRBJ2-1; perhaps TRBD1 as D (6 bases). This CDR3 has 13 amino acids. V was trimmed by 6 bases and J by 3 bases, leaving 9 bases between them. The germline V gene has CDR1 MNHEY and CDR2 SVGAGI. The CDR3 sequence: CASRGRGYNEQFF. DNA of the CDR3: TGTGCCAGCAGGGGCAGGGGCTACAATGAGCAGTTCTTC.

The chain joins TRBV7-3 to TRBJ2-3; the D gene is possibly TRBD2 (5 bases). V was pared by 0 bases and J by 5 bases, with 18 bases between. The CDR3 has 17 amino acids. The V gene's germline CDR1 is SGHTA and CDR2 FQGTGA. The CDR3 region is CASSLTGGSSTGDTQYF. DNA of the CDR3: TGTGCCAGCAGCTTAACTGGAGGCAGCTCCACGGGAGATACGCAGTATTTT.

This chain's CDR3 is CASSEVGRNYGYTF. The CDR3, as DNA: TGTGCCAGCAGTGAAGTGGGCAGGAACTATGGCTACACCTTC. The chain is built from TRBV6-1 and TRBJ1-2; D gene unclear. Trimming cost V 1 base and J 2 bases, with 8 bases left between them. The CDR3 has 14 residues. Looked up from germline, CDR1 is MNHNS and CDR2 is SASEGT.

This clone was observed a handful of times. The J gene is TRBJ1-2, the V gene TRBV5-1, with D tentatively TRBD1 (5 bases). V dropped 3 bases and J dropped 7 bases, with 16 bases sitting between them. This CDR3 is 14 amino acids long. CDR1 SGHRS and CDR2 YFSETQ come from the germline V gene. For the CDR3, the DNA is TGCGCCAGCAGCTCGGGGACGGAAGGTCCTGGCTACACCTTC. It is translated as CASSSGTEGPGYTF.

In this sample, this clone turned up a few times. This chain connects TRBV6-5 to TRBJ2-2, with TRBD2 identical over 12 bases. Trimming removed 5 bases from V and 5 bases from J; junction bases left unmatched: 3. Per germline, CDR1 MNHEY and CDR2 SVGAGI. The CDR3 has 15 residues. The CDR3 DNA reads as TGTGCCAGCAGTCCGACTAGCGGGAGAACCGGGGAGCTGTTTTTT. Its protein product is CASSPTSGRTGELFF.

In this sample, this clone turned up a few times. This sequence joins TRBV25-1 and TRBJ2-2; 9 positions match TRBD1. Germline CDR1 is MGHDK and CDR2 is SYGVNS. V shed 5 bases, J shed 4 bases, and the junction held 8 bases outside the gene matches. The CDR3 is 16 amino acids. In DNA form, the CDR3 reads TGTGCCAGCAGTCCCCCCGGGACAGGGTCCACCGGGGAGCTGTTTTTT. It codes for CASSPPGTGSTGELFF.